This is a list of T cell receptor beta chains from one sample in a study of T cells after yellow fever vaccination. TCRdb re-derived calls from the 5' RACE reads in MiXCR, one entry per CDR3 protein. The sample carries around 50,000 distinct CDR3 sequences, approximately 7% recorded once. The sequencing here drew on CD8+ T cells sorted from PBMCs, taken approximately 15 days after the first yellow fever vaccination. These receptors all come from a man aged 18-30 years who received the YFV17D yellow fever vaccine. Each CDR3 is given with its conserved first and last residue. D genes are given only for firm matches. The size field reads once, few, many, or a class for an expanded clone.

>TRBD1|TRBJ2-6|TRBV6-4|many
TGTGCCAGCAGTGACTCAGGGGGCGCTGGGGCCAACGTCCTGACTTTC
CASSDSGGAGANVLTF
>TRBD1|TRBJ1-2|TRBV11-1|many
TGTGCCAGCAGCACCCGACAGGGAAGGGATGGCTACACCTTC
CASSTRQGRDGYTF
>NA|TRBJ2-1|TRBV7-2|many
TGTGCCAGCAGCTTGACCTCCCAGAAATTCGACAATGAGCAGTTCTTC
CASSLTSQKFDNEQFF
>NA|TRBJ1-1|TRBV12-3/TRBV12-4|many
TGTGCCAGCAGTTCCTCACCGGCAGGCCGCACTGAAGCTTTCTTT
CASSSSPAGRTEAFF
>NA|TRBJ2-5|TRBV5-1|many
TGCGCCAGCAGAGACAGGCAAGAGACCCAGTACTTC
CASRDRQETQYF
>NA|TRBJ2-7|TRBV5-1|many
TGCGCCAGCAGCTTGGAAGGAACAACATCCTACGAGCAGTACTTC
CASSLEGTTSYEQYF
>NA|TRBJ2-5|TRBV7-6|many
TGTGCCAGCAGCTTGGGGCAGATCCCGGCCCAGTACTTC
CASSLGQIPAQYF
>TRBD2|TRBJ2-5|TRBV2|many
TGTGCCAGCAGTAGCGGGGGGGCTGAGACCCAGTACTTC
CASSSGGAETQYF
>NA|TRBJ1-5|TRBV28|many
TGTGCCAGCAGTTTAAGGAGGGCGCCCCATCAGCCCCAGCATTTT
CASSLRRAPHQPQHF
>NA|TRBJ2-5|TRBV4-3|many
TGCGCCAGCAGCCAAGATGGGCGGGGCCGAGAGACCCAGTACTTC
CASSQDGRGRETQYF
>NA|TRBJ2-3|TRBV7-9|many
TGTGCCAGCAGCTTCGTCAATGTCCAGGGGACAGATACGCAGTATTTT
CASSFVNVQGTDTQYF